The 8 T cell receptor beta chains presented below share a single source sample, sequenced in a study of T cell responses to AZD1222 COVID-19 vaccine. Profiling relied on immunoSEQ multiplex PCR, and the TCRdb table lists in-frame clones only, not all of them. The repertoire holds about 160,000 clones, with about 90% as singletons. The material sequenced was peripheral blood, taken on day 0 of AZD1222 vaccination. Receptors were obtained from an adult in good health.

The chain couples TRBV19 to TRBJ1-5; the D is unclear. The CDR3 sequence is 15 residues long. Trimming took 2 bases from V and 0 from J, leaving 8 bases between them. CDR1 is LNHDA, CDR2 SQIVND, per germline (reference sequence). The CDR3 region has the DNA TGTGCCAGTAGTATACGGACCGCTAGCAATCAGCCCCAGCATTTT. It is translated as CASSIRTASNQPQHF.

The CDR3, as DNA: TGTGCCAGCGTCCTCTTGAACACTGAAGCTTTCTTT. This codes for CASVLLNTEAFF. The chain couples TRBV2 to TRBJ1-1; D remains unclear. The CDR3 runs 12 residues. Germline V CDR1 and CDR2: SNHLY, FYNNEI. Trimming removed 8 bases at V and 0 bases at J, with 7 bases between.

The V gene is TRBV6-5, the J gene TRBJ2-7; 9 bases are a match to TRBD1. Germline V lookup: CDR1 MNHEY, CDR2 SVGAGI. The V gene end was trimmed by 4 bases and the J gene end by 2 bases; junction bases not matched to a gene: 9. The CDR3 spans 16 residues. The CDR3 region is CASSSLSGTGTYEQYF. CDR3 in DNA: TGTGCCAGCAGTTCCCTCTCCGGGACAGGGACCTACGAGCAGTACTTC.

The CDR3 here is CASSLGQGITEAFF. The CDR3 DNA reads as TGTGCCAGCAGCTTGGGACAGGGGATCACTGAAGCTTTCTTT. This chain connects TRBV11-2 to TRBJ1-1; TRBD1 matches 10 bases. The length of the CDR3 is 14 residues. Germline CDR1 SGHAT, CDR2 FQNNGV. The V gene end was trimmed by 3 bases and the J gene end by 4 bases; junction bases not matched to a gene: 2.

The chain is built from TRBV3-1 (or the pseudogene TRBV3-2) and TRBJ1-2, with 8 bases aligning to TRBD1. The CDR3 has 17 amino acids. J gave up 4 bases and V 0 bases, and 10 bases lay outside the gene matches. Per the germline V gene, CDR1 is LGHDT and CDR2 is YNNKEL (reference sequence). This chain's CDR3 is CASSQDLGQGAFYGYTF. The DNA for the CDR3 is TGTGCCAGCAGCCAAGATTTGGGGCAGGGGGCTTTCTATGGCTACACCTTC.

This sequence joins TRBV5-1 and TRBJ1-2; TRBD1 agrees at 10 bases. The germline gives CDR1 SGHRS, CDR2 YFSETQ. The CDR3 runs 15 residues. The V and J ends lost 4 bases and 5 bases, in that order; junction bases with no gene match: 8. CDR3 DNA: TGCGCCAGCAGCGCAACCGGGACAGGGGTTTATGGCTACACCTTC. As protein: CASSATGTGVYGYTF.

A remark on this clone: Sequence at one end of the junction differs from germline and may be a read error. The chain couples TRBV7-7 to TRBJ2-5; 7 bases align to TRBD1. The germline CDR1 and CDR2 sequences are SSHAT and FNYEAQ (reference sequence). This CDR3 contains 13 residues. The CDR3 DNA follows: TGTGCTAGCAGCATGGACAGGCAAGAGACCCAGTACTTC. This translates into CASSMDRQETQYF.

This chain connects TRBV7-2 to TRBJ1-5; D might be TRBD1 (5 bases). CDR1 and CDR2 from the germline V gene are SGHTA and FQGNSA. The CDR3 has 16 residues. Trimming pared 2 bases from V and 5 bases from J, leaving 16 bases between. The CDR3 DNA sequence: TGTGCCAGCAGCTTACGGGCAGGGTCTACTCATCAGCCCCAGCATTTT. Translated, it gives CASSLRAGSTHQPQHF. Looking up the rest from reference TRBV7-2 and TRBJ1-5 gives the full variable domain: GAGVSQSPSNKVTEKGKDVELRCDPISGHTALYWYRQSLGQGLEFLIYFQGNSAPDKSGLPSDRFSAERTGGSVSTLTIQRTQQEDSAVYLCASSLRAGSTHQPQHFGDGTRLSIL.